Each of the 27 T cell receptor beta chains below was sequenced from the same sample in a study of T cell repertoires in cytomegalovirus infection. MiXCR, run by TCRdb on the reads, gives a single entry per CDR3 protein. Here the sample spans some 280,000 distinct CDR3 sequences, roughly 15% being singletons. What was sequenced was PBMCs. The source of these receptors is a human donor in good health (CMV status not recorded). Some clones in this sample may be carry-over from other donors' samples.

This clonotype was counted many times. The chain joins TRBV7-9 to TRBJ2-3, with 7 bases that match TRBD2. V trimming: 5 bases; J trimming: 2 bases; junction bases outside the gene matches: 7. Germline CDR1 is SEHNR and CDR2 is FQNEAQ (reference sequence). This CDR3 spans 15 amino acids. CDR3 bases: TGTGCCAGCAGCCGTTGGGACTATAACACAGATACGCAGTATTTT. Its translation: CASSRWDYNTDTQYF.

This clonotype was found a few times. The V gene is TRBV20-1, the J gene TRBJ1-2, with TRBD1 matching 8 bases. CDR3 length equals 16 residues. Germline lookup yields CDR1 DFQATT and CDR2 SNEGSKA (reference sequence). Trimming took 3 bases from V and 6 from J; bases not matched to a gene: 15. This chain's CDR3 is CSARDHRTGRGDGYTF. In nucleotides, the CDR3 is TGCAGTGCTAGGGACCACCGGACAGGGAGGGGGGATGGCTACACCTTC.

The rearrangement links TRBV7-9 to TRBJ1-1; D gene unclear. V shed 4 bases and J shed 1 base, with 13 bases lying between them. CDR3 length: 15 amino acids. Germline V gene lookup returns CDR1 SEHNR and CDR2 FQNEAQ (reference sequence). This CDR3 is CASSSRPGTNTEAFF. The CDR3 DNA follows: TGTGCCAGCAGCTCTAGGCCCGGTACGAACACTGAAGCTTTCTTT.

The chain carries TRBV2 and TRBJ1-1, with TRBD1 as a possible D gene (5 bases). From germline, CDR1 is SNHLY and CDR2 FYNNEI. The CDR3 is 14 residues long. V dropped 6 bases and J dropped 5 bases, with 16 bases sitting between them. The chain's CDR3 is CASRSGAGTTEAFF. The CDR3 coding sequence is TGTGCCAGCAGATCCGGGGCAGGGACTACTGAAGCTTTCTTT. The full variable domain, its missing parts supplied by reference TRBV2 and TRBJ1-1, is EPEVTQTPSHQVTQMGQEVILRCVPISNHLYFYWYRQILGQKVEFLVSFYNNEISEKSEIFDDQFSVERPDGSNFTLKIRSTKLEDSAMYFCASRSGAGTTEAFFGQGTRLTVV.

In its sample, this clonotype was seen many times. V is TRBV11-2 and J is TRBJ2-7; D gene ambiguous. There are 15 residues in the CDR3. V lost 0 bases and J 2 bases, leaving 11 bases between the germline ends. Germline-derived CDR1 and CDR2 are SGHAT and FQNNGV. The CDR3 here is CASSLEKLGPYEQYF. CDR3 DNA sequence: TGTGCCAGCAGCTTAGAGAAGCTCGGGCCCTACGAGCAGTACTTC.

The gene calls are TRBV28 and TRBJ1-3; no clear D. Between the trimmed V and J ends, which lost 3 bases and 2 bases, there was a span of 8 bases. This CDR3 is built from 14 residues. CDR1 MDHEN and CDR2 SYDVKM come from the germline V gene. This CDR3 is CASSLKVAGNTIYF. DNA for the CDR3: TGTGCCAGCAGTTTGAAGGTCGCTGGAAACACCATATATTTT.

V is TRBV29-1 and J is TRBJ2-3; possibly TRBD2 for D (5 bases). Germline CDR1 SQVTM, CDR2 ANQGSEA. This CDR3 spans 14 amino acids. V was shortened by 7 bases and J by 0 bases, with 14 bases between the two germline ends. CDR3 loop: CSASSDSSTDTQYF. CDR3 sequence (DNA): TGCAGCGCAAGTAGCGATTCTAGCACAGATACGCAGTATTTT.

CDR3 DNA: TGTGCCAGCAGTTCGGGACTAGCGGCTCGCACCGGGGAGCTGTTTTTT. Its translation is CASSSGLAARTGELFF. V usage is TRBV27 and J usage is TRBJ2-2, with 11 positions matching TRBD2. CDR1 is MNHEY and CDR2 is SMNVEV in the germline V gene (reference sequence). CDR3 length: 16 amino acids. V lost 4 bases to trimming and J lost 4 bases; unmatched junction nucleotides: 5.

This clonotype has ten or more counts. V and J are TRBV7-6 and TRBJ2-7; 8 bases agree with TRBD2. From germline, CDR1 is SGHVS and CDR2 FNYEAQ. The CDR3 runs 14 residues. V was clipped by 4 bases and J by 5 bases; unmatched bases: 7. For the CDR3, the DNA is TGTGCCAGCAGCTCCCCGGGAGGGGGAGACGAGCAGTACTTC. This translates into CASSSPGGGDEQYF.

This sequence joins TRBV12-3 or TRBV12-4 and TRBJ2-5; 8 bases match TRBD1. This CDR3 is built from 15 residues. The V segment lost 4 bases and the J segment 5 bases; nucleotides outside the gene matches: 9. The CDR3 is CASSSHQGAEETQYF. Here the CDR3 DNA reads TGTGCCAGCAGTTCACATCAGGGGGCTGAGGAGACCCAGTACTTC.

This clonotype has only a few counts. The chain carries TRBV19 and TRBJ2-2; 9 bases map to TRBD1. This CDR3 contains 17 residues. The germline CDR1 and CDR2 sequences are LNHDA and SQIVND (reference sequence). V trimming: 7 bases; J trimming: 1 base; junction bases outside the gene matches: 10. The CDR3: CASNPFPGQGNTGELFF. The CDR3 region has the DNA TGTGCCAGTAATCCCTTTCCGGGACAGGGGAACACCGGGGAGCTGTTTTTT.

This clonotype has at least ten counts. This chain uses TRBV6-2 or TRBV6-3 with TRBJ2-2, with TRBD2 matching 15 bases. The CDR3 is 18 amino acids. The V segment lost 7 bases and the J segment 2 bases; nucleotides outside the gene matches: 8. Germline V lookup: CDR1 MNHEY, CDR2 SVGEGT. CDR3: CASTGGTSGGRNTGELFF. DNA of the CDR3: TGTGCCAGCACCGGTGGGACTAGCGGGGGGCGAAACACCGGGGAGCTGTTTTTT.

This clonotype came up many times. The V call is TRBV4-1, the J call TRBJ2-1; D remains unclear. The V end lost 0 bases, the J end lost 9 bases, and 9 bases lay between the germline ends. This CDR3 region has 13 residues. The germline CDR1 and CDR2 sequences are MGHRA and YSYEKL. The CDR3 sequence: CASSQDRPFEQFF. The CDR3 region has the DNA TGCGCCAGCAGCCAAGATCGACCCTTTGAGCAGTTCTTC.

The V gene is TRBV29-1, the J gene TRBJ2-2, with D possibly matching TRBD2 (6 bases). CDR1 SQVTM and CDR2 ANQGSEA come from the germline V gene. This CDR3 comprises 12 residues. V was trimmed by 8 bases and J by 1 base, leaving 8 bases between them. The DNA for the CDR3 is TGCAGCTCGCGGGGGAACACCGGGGAGCTGTTTTTT. Translating gives CSSRGNTGELFF.

This clonotype was seen a handful of times. This chain joins TRBV20-1 and TRBJ2-1, with D possibly TRBD2 on 5 matching bases. CDR1 DFQATT and CDR2 SNEGSKA come from the germline V gene (reference sequence). V was cut by 0 bases and J by 12 bases, with 18 bases left in between. CDR3 size: 14 residues. The CDR3 DNA follows: TGCAGTGCTAGAGATCGGGTGGCGGAGGTCAGGCAGTTCTTC. Translation: CSARDRVAEVRQFF.

This clonotype showed up many times. This sequence joins TRBV7-9 and TRBJ2-1, with 7 bases fitting TRBD2. Germline values: CDR1 SEHNR, CDR2 FQNEAQ (reference sequence). The trim removed 5 bases at V and 4 bases at J, leaving 5 bases unmatched. This CDR3 spans 14 amino acids. The CDR3 DNA is TGTGCCAGCAGCCCCGGACTAGTTTACAATGAGCAGTTCTTC. It specifies CASSPGLVYNEQFF.

Ten or more counts support this clonotype. The chain is built from TRBV6-6 and TRBJ1-2; D uncertain. Trimming took off 0 bases at V and 4 bases at J, with 12 bases between the two ends. The CDR3 is 15 amino acids. Germline CDR1 reads MNHNY; CDR2 reads SVGAGI (reference sequence). The CDR3 bases are TGTGCCAGCAGTTACTCTTCGCCATCCGTCTATGGCTACACCTTC. Translation: CASSYSSPSVYGYTF.

There are many counts of this clonotype. V usage is TRBV11-1 and J usage is TRBJ2-5; 8 nucleotides line up with TRBD2. The CDR3 runs 16 residues. Trimming at V came to 5 bases and at J to 4 bases, leaving 12 bases not matched to a gene. From germline, CDR1 is SGHAT and CDR2 FQDESV (reference sequence). Written as DNA, the CDR3 is TGTGCCAGCAGCCCCTGGACTAGCAGCGTCGGAGAGACCCAGTACTTC. Translating gives CASSPWTSSVGETQYF. The full variable domain, its missing parts supplied by reference TRBV11-1 and TRBJ2-5, is EAEVAQSPRYKITEKSQAVAFWCDPISGHATLYWYRQILGQGPELLVQFQDESVVDDSQLPKDRFSAERLKGVDSTLKIQPAELGDSAMYLCASSPWTSSVGETQYFGPGTRLLVL.

This clonotype was seen many times. The V gene is TRBV7-2, the J gene TRBJ1-1; no clear D. The V end lost 1 base, the J end lost 6 bases, and 9 bases lay between the germline ends. CDR3 length: 13 residues. Germline V lookup: CDR1 SGHTA, CDR2 FQGNSA. The CDR3 sequence is CASSLGPSAEAFF. CDR3 nucleotides: TGTGCCAGCAGCTTAGGCCCCTCGGCTGAAGCTTTCTTT.

This clonotype was seen ten or more times. The chain recombines TRBV5-1 with TRBJ1-1; D gene unclear. This CDR3 contains 14 residues. V lost 1 base, J lost 0 bases, and 7 bases lay in between. The V gene's germline CDR1 is SGHRS and CDR2 YFSETQ. The CDR3 coding sequence is TGCGCCAGCAGCTTGAGCACACTGAACACTGAAGCTTTCTTT. This sequence encodes CASSLSTLNTEAFF. Full variable domain (rest looked up from reference TRBV5-1 and TRBJ1-1): KAGVTQTPRYLIKTRGQQVTLSCSPISGHRSVSWYQQTPGQGLQFLFEYFSETQRNKGNFPGRFSGRQFSNSRSEMNVSTLELGDSALYLCASSLSTLNTEAFFGQGTRLTVV.

This clonotype was detected many times. The rearrangement links TRBV11-2 to TRBJ1-6; 10 bases map to TRBD1. The V gene end was trimmed by 5 bases and the J gene end by 10 bases; junction bases not matched to a gene: 5. Germline V gene sequence: CDR1 SGHAT, CDR2 FQNNGV. The CDR3 spans 14 residues. The DNA of the CDR3 is TGTGCCAGCAGCCCGGACAGGGGGTGGTCACCCCTCCACTTT. Translation: CASSPDRGWSPLHF.

This clonotype occurred many times. The gene calls are TRBV6-2 or TRBV6-3 and TRBJ2-2; a possible D gene is TRBD1 (5 bases). This CDR3 is 15 amino acids long. CDR1 and CDR2 (germline): MNHEY, SVGEGT. V dropped 9 bases and J dropped 3 bases, with 17 bases sitting between them. The CDR3 DNA sequence: TGTGCCAGTAAACCCCCTGACAGAGACACCGGGGAGCTGTTTTTT. Translating it yields CASKPPDRDTGELFF.

This clonotype has a handful of counts. In nucleotides, the CDR3 is TGTGCCAGTAGTACGACCGGGGGGGGCAATCAGCCCCAGCATTTT. Translated: CASSTTGGGNQPQHF. V usage is TRBV19 and J usage is TRBJ1-5; D perhaps matches TRBD1 (5 bases). Trimming took off 4 bases at V and 2 bases at J, with 12 bases between the two ends. Germline-derived CDR1 and CDR2 are LNHDA and SQIVND (reference sequence). CDR3 length equals 15 residues.

This clonotype was seen repeatedly, ten times or more. V usage is TRBV6-4 and J usage is TRBJ2-1; 8 bases fit TRBD2. The germline gives CDR1 MRHNA, CDR2 SNTAGT. The CDR3 sequence is 15 residues long. The junction had 8 bases not matched to a gene; V was cut back by 3 bases and J by 7 bases. The CDR3 reads CASSDRSGGGNEQFF. The CDR3 nucleotides are TGTGCCAGCAGTGATCGGAGCGGGGGTGGAAATGAGCAGTTCTTC.

The sample holds a few counts of this clonotype. The chain combines TRBV5-6 with TRBJ2-2; unclear D gene. The germline CDR1 and CDR2 sequences are SGHDT and YYEEEE. The CDR3 has 12 amino acids. Trimming cost V 6 bases and J 3 bases, with 6 bases left between them. The CDR3 region is CASTRDTGELFF. CDR3 nucleotide sequence: TGTGCCAGCACTCGGGACACCGGGGAGCTGTTTTTT.

The chain is built from TRBV29-1 and TRBJ2-7, with 7 bases fitting TRBD1. Unmatched junction bases numbered 8, after V lost 7 bases and J lost 2 bases. CDR1 is SQVTM, CDR2 ANQGSEA, per germline. The CDR3 has 13 amino acids. CDR3: CSAQSGTAYEQYF. DNA of the CDR3: TGCAGCGCCCAATCCGGGACAGCCTACGAGCAGTACTTC.

This clonotype has just one count. This chain links TRBV20-1 with TRBJ1-5; D is undetermined. The CDR3 extends over 17 amino acids. Trimming shortened V by 5 bases and J by 0 bases, and 20 bases separated the two germline ends. CDR1 is DFQATT and CDR2 is SNEGSKA in the germline V gene (reference sequence). The CDR3 DNA is TGCAGTGCTCTACATGGTTCCCAATGGGGTAGCAATCAGCCCCAGCATTTT. This encodes CSALHGSQWGSNQPQHF.